This T cell receptor beta chain was sequenced for a study of response to subunit inactivated influenza vaccine. This clonotype was observed a handful of times. The germline V gene encodes CDR1 KGHSH and CDR2 LQKENI. The V end lost 5 bases, the J end lost 6 bases, and 13 bases lay between the germline ends. The CDR3 covers 13 residues. TCRdb passed the RT-PCR reads through MiXCR, listing each CDR3 protein once. The data contain almost 600,000 distinct CDR3 sequences, 12% to 15% of them seen just once; the ten biggest clones take up roughly 10%. The V gene is TRBV18, the J gene TRBJ1-1; D is perhaps TRBD1 (5 bases). The sequencing used PBMCs from blood, collected about 11 days after vaccination. This receptor was identified in a man aged 45 to 65 who received an inactivated influenza vaccine. The CDR3 region is CASSVTGSPEAFF. CDR3 sequence (DNA): TGTGCCAGCTCAGTAACAGGCTCCCCTGAAGCTTTCTTT.